This T cell receptor (beta chain) derives from a study of shared clonotypes between healthy human individuals. Produced via immunoSEQ multiplex PCR; TCRdb's table is partial and in-frame only. The sample yields millions of clones, about 95% seen once. CD45RO-negative, CCR7-positively selected cells formed the naive CD8 fraction, excluding terminally differentiated effector memory CD45RA+ cells. This clone has a single count. Sequenced sample: naive CD8+ T cells sorted from blood. The sequence derives from a man younger than 35 in good health.

The CDR3 spells CADNSPLSTDTQYF. The CDR3 region has the DNA TGTGCCGATAACAGCCCACTTAGCACAGATACGCAGTATTTT. The rearrangement links TRBV7-9 to TRBJ2-3; D is unclear. The V and J ends lost 11 bases and 0 bases respectively, with 15 bases between them. CDR3 length equals 14 residues. Germline CDR1 and CDR2: SEHNR and FQNEAQ (reference sequence).